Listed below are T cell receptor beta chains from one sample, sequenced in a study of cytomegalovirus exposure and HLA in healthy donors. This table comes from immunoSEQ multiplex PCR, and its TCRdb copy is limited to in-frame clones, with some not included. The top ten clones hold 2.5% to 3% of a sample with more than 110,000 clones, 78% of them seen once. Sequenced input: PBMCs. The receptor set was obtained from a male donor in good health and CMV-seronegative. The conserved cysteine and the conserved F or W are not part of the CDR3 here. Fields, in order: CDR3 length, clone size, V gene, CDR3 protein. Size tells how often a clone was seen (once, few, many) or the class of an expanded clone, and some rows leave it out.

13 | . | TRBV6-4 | ASSDLPGDSYEQY
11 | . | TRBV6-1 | ASSGPLRNGYT
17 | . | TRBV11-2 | ASSLVALAGGSGTDTQY
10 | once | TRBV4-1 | ASSPLELPRF
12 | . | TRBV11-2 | ASSLVQGYYGYT
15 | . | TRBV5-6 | ASSGGLNYSGANVLT
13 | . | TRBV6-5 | ASSYSATGTGEAF
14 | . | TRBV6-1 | ASSARRGQTFDEQY
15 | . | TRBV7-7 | ASSLASGRLPYNEQF
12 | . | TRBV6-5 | ASSRDRGNTEAF
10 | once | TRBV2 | ASRGQATEAF
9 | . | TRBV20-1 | SARIRGTQY
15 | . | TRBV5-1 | ASSLELTSRSAYEQY
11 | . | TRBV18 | ASSIESDQPQH
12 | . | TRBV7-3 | ASSFGGPGDTQY
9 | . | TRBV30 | ACEQGVGYT
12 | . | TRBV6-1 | AINRRSFNSPLH
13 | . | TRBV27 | ASTSYQPPMGAQY
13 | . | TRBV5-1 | ASSLARGAGLGYT
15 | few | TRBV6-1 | ASSGRLAGVRVETQY
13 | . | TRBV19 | ASSTPGHSNQPQH
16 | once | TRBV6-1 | ASSGGRARFEWNSPLH
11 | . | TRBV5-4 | ASSLPGGYGYT
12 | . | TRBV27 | ASKWGQLQETQY
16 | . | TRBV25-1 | ASSLPSRGGPHNSPLH
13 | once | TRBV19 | SSSIGGQGPYEQY
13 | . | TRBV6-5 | ASNNQAFNTGELF
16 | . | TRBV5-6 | ASSPVLTRDRGKETQY
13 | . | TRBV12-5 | ASGVWTALNYGYP
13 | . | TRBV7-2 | ASSSRGGSPDTQY
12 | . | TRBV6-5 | ASSRGLSTDTQY
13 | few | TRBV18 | ASSSTGTGDYEQY
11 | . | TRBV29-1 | SVGAGVSYGYT